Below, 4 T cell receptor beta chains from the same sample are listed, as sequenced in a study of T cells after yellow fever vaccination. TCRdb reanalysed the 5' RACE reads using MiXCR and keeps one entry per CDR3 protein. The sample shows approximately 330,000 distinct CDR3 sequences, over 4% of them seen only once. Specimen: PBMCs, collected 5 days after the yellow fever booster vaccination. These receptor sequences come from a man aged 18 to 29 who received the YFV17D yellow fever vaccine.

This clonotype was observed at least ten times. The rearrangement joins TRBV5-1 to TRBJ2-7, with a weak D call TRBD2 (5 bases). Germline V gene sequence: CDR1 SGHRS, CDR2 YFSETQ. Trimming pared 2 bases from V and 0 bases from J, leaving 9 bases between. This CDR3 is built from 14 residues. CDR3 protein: CASSFEGNSYEQYF. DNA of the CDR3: TGCGCCAGCAGCTTCGAGGGCAACTCCTACGAGCAGTACTTC.

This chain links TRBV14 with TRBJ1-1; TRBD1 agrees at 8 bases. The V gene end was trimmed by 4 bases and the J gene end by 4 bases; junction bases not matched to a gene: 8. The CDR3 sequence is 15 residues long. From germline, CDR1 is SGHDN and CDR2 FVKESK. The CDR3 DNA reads TGTGCCAGCAGCCCTAGGACAGGGATCGTCACTGAAGCTTTCTTT. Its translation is CASSPRTGIVTEAFF. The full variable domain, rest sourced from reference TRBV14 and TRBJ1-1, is EAGVTQFPSHSVIEKGQTVTLRCDPISGHDNLYWYRRVMGKEIKFLLHFVKESKQDESGMPNNRFLAERTGGTYSTLKVQPAELEDSGVYFCASSPRTGIVTEAFFGQGTRLTVV.

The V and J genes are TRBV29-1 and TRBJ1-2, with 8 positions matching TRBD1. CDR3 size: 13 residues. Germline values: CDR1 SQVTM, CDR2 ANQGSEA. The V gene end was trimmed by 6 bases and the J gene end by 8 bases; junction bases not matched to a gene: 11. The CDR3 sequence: CSVSGGALLGYTF. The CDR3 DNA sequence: TGCAGCGTGTCAGGGGGCGCTTTGCTAGGCTACACCTTC.

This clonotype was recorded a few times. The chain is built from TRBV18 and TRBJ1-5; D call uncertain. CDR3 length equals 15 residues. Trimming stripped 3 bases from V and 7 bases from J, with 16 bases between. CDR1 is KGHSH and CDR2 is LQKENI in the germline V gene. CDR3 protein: CASSPTSGRRQPQHF. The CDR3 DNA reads TGTGCCAGCTCACCCACGTCGGGCCGCAGGCAGCCCCAGCATTTT.